This T cell receptor (beta chain) was observed in a study of cytomegalovirus exposure and HLA in healthy donors. Overall study: Later analysis reported that the 110 or so validation repertoires shared the platform of the approximately 620 first-cohort repertoires. Study conclusions and caveats: Overall, some 160 TCR beta chains were annotated as cytomegalovirus-associated.

Repertoires were generated with immunoSEQ multiplex PCR, while TCRdb's copy carries only in-frame clones and drops some. The profile shows about 160,000 clones, 80% to 90% of them singletons. The germline CDR1 and CDR2 sequences are LGHNA and YSLEER. The CDR3 is 14 residues long. Trimming shortened V by 1 base and J by 3 bases, and 10 bases separated the two germline ends. A note on this clone: Its antigen is not known.

The TCR comes from a woman younger than 45 in good health and CMV-seronegative. Sequenced input: PBMCs. The J gene is TRBJ2-7, the V gene TRBV4-3; TRBD2 is a possible D gene (6 bases). The CDR3 coding sequence is TGCGCCAGCAGCCAAGTTGTTAGCGGCTACGAGCAGTACTTC. It encodes CASSQVVSGYEQYF.